This TCR beta chain emerged from a study of blood T cell repertoires in COVID-19. The junction had 8 bases not matched to a gene; V was cut back by 6 bases and J by 5 bases. CDR1 is SNHLY, CDR2 FYNNEI, per germline. The CDR3 loop spans 14 amino acids. Here immunoSEQ multiplex PCR was the method, and the copy in TCRdb shows in-frame clones only, minus some. In the table there are 350,000 to 550,000 clones, around 89% of which are singletons. The clonotype comes from a young man who had recovered from COVID-19. This chain joins TRBV2 and TRBJ2-5; 8 bases match TRBD1. Material for sequencing was PBMCs or T cells enriched from blood (not recorded which). As DNA, the CDR3 is TGTGCCAGCAGGGAGGACAGGGTCCCCGAGACCCAGTACTTC. It is translated as CASREDRVPETQYF.